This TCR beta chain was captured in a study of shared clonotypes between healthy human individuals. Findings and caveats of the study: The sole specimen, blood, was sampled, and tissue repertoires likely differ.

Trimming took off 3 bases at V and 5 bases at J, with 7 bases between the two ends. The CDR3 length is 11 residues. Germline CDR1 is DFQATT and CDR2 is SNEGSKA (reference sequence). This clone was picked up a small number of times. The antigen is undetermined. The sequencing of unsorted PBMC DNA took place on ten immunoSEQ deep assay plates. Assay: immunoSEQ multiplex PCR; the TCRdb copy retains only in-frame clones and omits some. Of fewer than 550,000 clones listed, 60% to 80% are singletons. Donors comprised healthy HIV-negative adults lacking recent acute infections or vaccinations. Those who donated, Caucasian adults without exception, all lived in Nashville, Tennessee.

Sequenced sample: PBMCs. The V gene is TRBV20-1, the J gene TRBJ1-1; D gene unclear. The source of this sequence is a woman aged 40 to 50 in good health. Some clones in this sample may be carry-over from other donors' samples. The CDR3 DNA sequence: TGCAGTGCTAGGCTCCTGACTGAAGCTTTCTTT. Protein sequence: CSARLLTEAFF.